These T cell receptor beta chains were read from a single sample in a study of human T cells and chemical hapten exposure. One entry per CDR3 protein, called by TCRdb with MiXCR from the reads. The data hold around 120,000 distinct CDR3 sequences, with roughly 8.5% observed a single time. Sequences were obtained from whole blood. These receptors were collected from a human donor in good health. Some clones in this sample may be carry-over from other donors' samples. The CDR3 runs from the conserved cysteine through the conserved F or W. A D gene is named only where the DNA matches it firmly. Expanded clones get a size class; other rows say once, few or many, or leave the size out.

clone size,V gene,D gene,J gene,CDR3 protein,CDR3 DNA
many,TRBV2,-,TRBJ2-6,CASRTVASSGANVLTF,TGTGCCAGCAGGACAGTGGCTTCATCTGGGGCCAACGTCCTGACTTTC
-,TRBV19,-,TRBJ1-5,CASSRDQGSNQPQHF,TGTGCCAGTAGTAGGGACCAAGGATCGAATCAGCCCCAGCATTTT
-,TRBV7-2,-,TRBJ1-5,CASSPSPDSHQPQHF,TGTGCCAGCAGCCCCAGCCCCGACAGCCATCAGCCCCAGCATTTT
-,TRBV4-3,-,TRBJ1-2,CASSQDSVNRDEGYTF,TGCGCCAGCAGCCAAGATTCTGTGAACCGGGATGAAGGCTACACCTTC
many,TRBV7-8,-,TRBJ1-2,CASSLARQNYGYTF,TGTGCCAGCAGCTTAGCGCGACAGAACTATGGCTACACCTTC
many,TRBV6-4,-,TRBJ2-3,CASRGPGTDTQYF,TGTGCCAGCAGGGGGCCTGGCACAGATACGCAGTATTTT
many,TRBV3-1,TRBD1,TRBJ2-7,CASSPGTGPYEQYF,TGTGCCAGCAGCCCCGGGACAGGGCCCTACGAGCAGTACTTC
many,TRBV20-1,-,TRBJ1-4,CSATQGWGNEKLFF,TGCAGTGCAACACAGGGCTGGGGTAATGAAAAACTGTTTTTT
few,TRBV4-1,-,TRBJ2-5,CASSSGDSFQETQYF,TGCGCCAGCAGCTCGGGGGACAGCTTCCAAGAGACCCAGTACTTC
few,TRBV7-8,-,TRBJ2-5,CASSLNRAYQETQYF,TGTGCCAGCAGCTTGAACAGGGCGTACCAAGAGACCCAGTACTTC
-,TRBV12-3/TRBV12-4,-,TRBJ2-3,CASSLVLATDTQYF,TGTGCCAGCAGTTTAGTTCTCGCCACAGATACGCAGTATTTT
-,TRBV6-5,-,TRBJ1-6,CASSYSRRGSYNSPLHF,TGTGCCAGCAGTTACTCGAGGAGGGGCTCCTATAATTCACCCCTCCACTTT
-,TRBV4-1,TRBD1,TRBJ2-6,CASSQDLGDRGPSGANVLTF,TGCGCCAGCAGCCAAGATTTGGGGGACAGGGGACCCTCGGGGGCCAACGTCCTGACTTTC
many,TRBV6-5,TRBD1,TRBJ1-1,CASSRDRGYTEAFF,TGTGCCAGCAGTAGGGACAGGGGGTACACTGAAGCTTTCTTT
few,TRBV9,-,TRBJ2-1,CASSTTPQPGDEQFF,TGTGCCAGCAGCACCACCCCCCAACCGGGGGATGAGCAGTTCTTC
many,TRBV5-1,-,TRBJ1-2,CASSLAPGANYGYTF,TGCGCCAGCAGCTTGGCCCCAGGGGCTAACTATGGCTACACCTTC
many,TRBV28,-,TRBJ1-1,CASSSDREAFF,TGTGCCAGCAGTTCAGACCGCGAAGCTTTCTTT
many,TRBV6-2/TRBV6-3,-,TRBJ1-5,CASTYGTSNQPQHF,TGTGCCAGCACCTACGGGACTAGCAATCAGCCCCAGCATTTT
many,TRBV12-3/TRBV12-4,-,TRBJ1-5,CASSPQRVGQPQHF,TGTGCCAGCAGCCCTCAAAGGGTAGGTCAGCCCCAGCATTTT
many,TRBV24-1,-,TRBJ1-2,CATSDSRINYGYTF,TGTGCCACCAGTGATTCGCGAATAAACTATGGCTACACCTTC
many,TRBV7-2,-,TRBJ2-3,CASSLVADITDTQYF,TGTGCCAGCAGCTTAGTTGCGGACATCACAGATACGCAGTATTTT
many,TRBV20-1,-,TRBJ1-2,CSARLELRGQGQRCTF,TGCAGTGCTAGACTCGAACTCCGGGGGCAGGGTCAGCGATGCACCTTC
many,TRBV19,-,TRBJ2-5,CASSMEETQYF,TGTGCCAGTAGTATGGAGGAGACCCAGTACTTC
few,TRBV11-2,-,TRBJ1-1,CASSSPRTTEAFF,TGTGCCAGCAGCTCCCCGAGAACCACTGAAGCTTTCTTT
-,TRBV7-2,-,TRBJ2-1,CASSLDFGGRGRNGQFF,TGTGCCAGCAGCTTAGATTTCGGGGGCAGGGGTAGGAATGGGCAGTTCTTC
many,TRBV20-1,-,TRBJ1-5,CSARGVGANQPQHF,TGCAGTGCTCGCGGCGTGGGGGCCAATCAGCCCCAGCATTTT
many,TRBV20-1,TRBD2,TRBJ2-7,CSASRGTSGTYEQYF,TGCAGTGCTAGTCGCGGGACTAGCGGGACCTACGAGCAGTACTTC